Sequencing of this TCR beta chain was carried out in a study of blood T cell repertoires in COVID-19. Study-wide background: Italy, Spain and the United States were the sources of the convalescent and acute COVID-19 samples. From T cells, B-cell-depleted T cells, or PBMCs came the material, which was cDNA or gDNA.

V dropped 2 bases and J dropped 6 bases, with 10 bases sitting between them. In germline, CDR1 is WNHNN, CDR2 SYGVQD (reference sequence). The CDR3 is 14 amino acids. Those who participated ranged in age from 18 to 89 years and resided in under 25 US areas. Participants reported their clinical history, and cohort assignment relied on those reports. Repertoires were generated with immunoSEQ multiplex PCR, while TCRdb's copy carries only in-frame clones and drops some. The sample holds around 230,000 clones, nearly 90% seen once. The sample was PBMCs or T cells enriched from blood (not recorded which). The rearrangement uses TRBV10-1 and TRBJ2-2; D gene ambiguous. This clonotype was sampled from a woman aged 25 to 45 with acute COVID-19. The CDR3 DNA is TGCGCCAGCAGTGAGGAGGTGAGCGCCGGGGAGCTGTTTTTT. The encoded protein is CASSEEVSAGELFF.